The present T cell receptor beta chain was sequenced within a study of cytomegalovirus exposure and HLA in healthy donors. Study observations and caveats: Reported results showed that the classifier diagnosed cytomegalovirus status with high specificity and sensitivity. The TCR clusters that emerged in the first cohort tended, a later analysis found, to co-occur in the approximately 130 validation repertoires. Most TCR sequences were seen very rarely across donors, but some public TCRs occurred in many. Some TCR beta chains (approximately 180 of them) were listed as cytomegalovirus-associated.

As to this clone: What it recognizes is unknown.

TCRdb keeps only in-frame clones here, not all; method: immunoSEQ multiplex PCR. The sample yields a few hundred thousand clones, 80% to 90% seen once. The CDR3 loop spans 12 amino acids. J lost 6 bases, V lost 6 bases, and 4 bases had no gene match. Germline V CDR1 and CDR2: MDHEN, SYDVKM. The rearrangement links TRBV28 to TRBJ1-1; 7 bases align to TRBD1. Source material: PBMCs. This receptor was taken from a woman aged 18 to 35 in good health and CMV-seronegative. CDR3 DNA: TGTGCCAGCAGGCCAGGGGGTTCTGAAGCTTTCTTT. Amino acid sequence: CASRPGGSEAFF.